Shown below are 4 T cell receptor beta chains from a single sample sequenced in a study of PD-1 blockade in classical Hodgkin lymphoma. Every single patient, without exception, relapsed after autologous stem cell transplantation, and brentuximab vedotin exposure varied. Measured with immunoSEQ multiplex PCR; TCRdb has only the in-frame clones, and not every one. The table has about 66,000 clones, 71% seen once; the top ten hold 7.5% to 9.5%. The source material was peripheral blood mononuclear cells (PBMCs), sampled before the second cycle of nivolumab. These receptors all stem from a human donor with classical Hodgkin lymphoma.

This chain connects TRBV5-1 to TRBJ2-1; TRBD2 agrees at 7 bases. Trimming took 2 bases from V and 10 from J; bases not matched to a gene: 9. Germline loops: CDR1 SGHRS, CDR2 YFSETQ. The CDR3 has 14 amino acids. The CDR3 reads CASSLRVTGGEQFF. DNA for the CDR3: TGCGCCAGCAGCTTACGGGTCACCGGGGGGGAGCAGTTCTTC.

The chain recombines TRBV9 with TRBJ2-7, with 8 bases fitting TRBD1. Germline V gene data show CDR1 as SGDLS and CDR2 as YYNGEE. There are 14 residues in the CDR3. The V segment lost 3 bases and the J segment 3 bases; nucleotides outside the gene matches: 5. Here the CDR3 DNA reads TGTGCCAGCAGCGAGGGACAGGCAAGCTACGAGCAGTACTTC. Amino acids: CASSEGQASYEQYF.

This chain connects TRBV2 to TRBJ1-2; D may be TRBD1 (5 bases). Germline CDR1 is SNHLY and CDR2 is FYNNEI. V shed 5 bases and J shed 3 bases, with 19 bases lying between them. The CDR3 sequence is 16 residues long. CDR3 DNA: TGTGCCAGCAGTAAGGTGGGGCAGGGCCCCTACTATGGCTACACCTTC. As protein: CASSKVGQGPYYGYTF.

V gene TRBV9 combines with J gene TRBJ2-3, with 8 bases lining up with TRBD2. With 7 bases clipped from V and 4 bases from J, the junction kept 5 bases outside the gene matches. CDR3 length equals 13 residues. Germline lookup yields CDR1 SGDLS and CDR2 YYNGEE. The DNA of the CDR3 is TGTGCCAGCGACAGCGGGAGAGCAGATACGCAGTATTTT. It translates to CASDSGRADTQYF.